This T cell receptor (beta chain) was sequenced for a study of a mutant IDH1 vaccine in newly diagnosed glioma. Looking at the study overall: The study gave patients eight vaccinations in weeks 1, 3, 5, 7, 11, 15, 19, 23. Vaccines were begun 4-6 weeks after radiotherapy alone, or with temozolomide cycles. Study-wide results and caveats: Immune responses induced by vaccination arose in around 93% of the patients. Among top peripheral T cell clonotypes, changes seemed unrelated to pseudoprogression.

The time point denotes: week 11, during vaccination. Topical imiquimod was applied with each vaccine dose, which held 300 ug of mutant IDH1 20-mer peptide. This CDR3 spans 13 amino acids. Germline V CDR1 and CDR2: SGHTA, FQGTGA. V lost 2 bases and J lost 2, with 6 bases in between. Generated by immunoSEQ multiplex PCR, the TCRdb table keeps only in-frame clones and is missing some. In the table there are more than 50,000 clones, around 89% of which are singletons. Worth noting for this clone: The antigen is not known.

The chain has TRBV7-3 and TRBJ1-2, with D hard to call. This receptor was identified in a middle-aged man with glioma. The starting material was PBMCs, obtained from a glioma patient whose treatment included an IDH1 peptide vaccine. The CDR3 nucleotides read TGTGCCAGCAGCTTACGGGCAAACTATGGCTACACCTTC. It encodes CASSLRANYGYTF. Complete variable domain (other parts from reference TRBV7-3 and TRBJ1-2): GAGVSQTPSNKVTEKGKYVELRCDPISGHTALYWYRQSLGQGPEFLIYFQGTGAADDSGLPNDRFFAVRPEGSVSTLKIQRTERGDSAVYLCASSLRANYGYTFGSGTRLTVV.